Listed below are T cell receptor beta chains from one sample, sequenced in a study of metastatic and nonmetastatic thyroid tumors. With MiXCR, TCRdb reprocessed the PCR reads. Among around 89,000 clones listed, 15% were seen once. What was sequenced was blood. The receptors stem from a female donor with papillary thyroid cancer or a benign thyroid nodule (not recorded which). Some clones in this sample may be carry-over from other donors' samples. CDR3s include the opening cysteine and the closing phenylalanine or tryptophan. Each record gives: D gene, V gene, J gene, clone size, CDR3 protein, CDR3 DNA. D genes are given only for firm matches. Not every row has a clone size; where given, it reads once, few, many or a size class.

TRBD1	TRBV15	TRBJ1-6	many	CATSRDGQGESYNSPLHF	TGTGCCACCAGCAGAGATGGACAGGGAGAATCCTATAATTCACCCCTCCACTTT
TRBD2	TRBV30	TRBJ2-7	NA	CAWTLGGSSYEQYF	TGTGCCTGGACCCTAGGCGGGAGCTCCTACGAGCAGTACTTC
NA	TRBV7-9	TRBJ2-7	many	CASSAVWRDEQYF	TGTGCCAGCAGCGCCGTTTGGCGTGACGAGCAGTACTTC
TRBD2	TRBV5-1	TRBJ2-3	NA	CASSFRLTSGWVVRTDTQYF	TGCGCCAGCAGCTTTCGACTAACTAGCGGGTGGGTAGTTCGCACAGATACGCAGTATTTT
TRBD1	TRBV19	TRBJ2-2	many	CATNDRVLVGELFF	TGTGCCACCAACGACAGGGTTTTGGTCGGGGAGCTGTTTTTT
NA	TRBV4-2	TRBJ1-5	few	CTSSQDRGGHQPQHF	TGTACCAGCAGCCAAGATCGCGGGGGGCATCAGCCCCAGCATTTT
TRBD1	TRBV5-6	TRBJ2-1	many	CASSAVPGQLGPYNEQFF	TGTGCCAGCAGCGCCGTCCCGGGACAGTTAGGGCCTTACAATGAGCAGTTCTTC
NA	TRBV9	TRBJ2-2	NA	CASSASGGMGTGELFF	TGTGCCAGCAGCGCGTCTGGGGGGATGGGGACCGGGGAGCTGTTTTTT
NA	TRBV9	TRBJ2-2	NA	CASSVRLVGTGELFF	TGTGCCAGCAGCGTACGCCTTGTAGGCACCGGGGAGCTGTTTTTT
TRBD1	TRBV6-1	TRBJ1-2	many	CASSARDLTGTGYTF	TGTGCCAGCAGTGCCAGAGATCTGACAGGGACTGGCTACACCTTC
NA	TRBV20-1	TRBJ1-4	many	CSAQTEPGEKLFF	TGCAGTGCCCAGACAGAGCCGGGTGAAAAACTGTTTTTT
NA	TRBV6-1	TRBJ1-5	many	CASSTGAGGGKPQHF	TGTGCCAGCAGTACGGGAGCGGGAGGGGGAAAGCCCCAGCATTTT
TRBD1	TRBV5-1	TRBJ1-1	many	CASSTGSNTEAFF	TGCGCCAGCTCGACAGGGAGCAACACTGAAGCTTTCTTT
TRBD2	TRBV25-1	TRBJ2-7	many	CASSLSAAGGYEQYF	TGTGCCAGCAGCCTTTCTGCAGCGGGGGGCTACGAGCAGTACTTC
NA	TRBV7-9	TRBJ1-1	many	CASSMNTQAFF	TGTGCCAGCAGCATGAACACACAAGCTTTCTTT
NA	TRBV18	TRBJ2-7	many	CASSPVRGYEQYF	TGTGCCAGCTCACCGGTCAGGGGCTACGAGCAGTACTTC
NA	TRBV14	TRBJ1-1	many	CASSQDRQGRRAFF	TGTGCCAGCAGCCAAGATCGGCAGGGTAGGAGAGCTTTCTTT
TRBD1	TRBV6-4	TRBJ2-1	few	CVSSDRGGTGDEQFF	TGTGTCAGCAGTGACCGGGGCGGAACAGGGGATGAGCAGTTCTTC
TRBD2	TRBV28	TRBJ2-2	NA	CASSLGLAPNTGELFF	TGTGCCAGCAGTTTGGGACTAGCCCCGAACACCGGGGAGCTGTTTTTT
NA	TRBV7-6	TRBJ2-5	many	CASSLAGVETQYF	TGTGCCAGCAGCTTAGCAGGGGTAGAGACCCAGTACTTC
NA	TRBV28	TRBJ1-5	many	CASSFPEGLSNQPQHF	TGTGCCAGCAGTTTCCCGGAGGGCCTCAGCAATCAGCCCCAGCATTTT
NA	TRBV6-2/TRBV6-3	TRBJ1-5	many	CASCAGNSNQPQHF	TGTGCCAGCTGTGCAGGGAATAGCAATCAGCCCCAGCATTTT
NA	TRBV6-1	TRBJ2-7	many	CASRPRRTAYEQYF	TGTGCCAGCAGACCCAGGCGGACAGCCTACGAGCAGTACTTC
NA	TRBV6-6	TRBJ1-1	many	CASSYSKNEVSPEAFF	TGTGCCAGCAGTTACTCGAAAAATGAGGTTAGCCCTGAAGCTTTCTTT
TRBD1	TRBV6-2/TRBV6-3	TRBJ1-5	many	CASRNPGQGWPQHF	TGTGCCAGCAGAAATCCGGGACAGGGGTGGCCCCAGCATTTT
NA	TRBV28	TRBJ1-3	many	CASSSGGPEGNTIYF	TGTGCCAGCAGTTCTGGGGGCCCGGAGGGAAACACCATATATTTT
NA	TRBV6-5	TRBJ1-4	many	CASSYRAGTTNEKLFF	TGTGCCAGCAGTTACCGGGCTGGGACAACTAATGAAAAACTGTTTTTT
TRBD1	TRBV5-4	TRBJ1-4	few	CASSRGQGTEKLFF	TGTGCCAGCAGCCGCGGACAGGGGACTGAAAAACTGTTTTTT
TRBD1	TRBV29-1	TRBJ1-2	many	CSVDITGDGYTF	TGCAGCGTTGATATAACAGGGGACGGCTACACCTTC
TRBD1	TRBV15	TRBJ1-1	many	CATSRDREEGMNTEAFF	TGTGCCACCAGCAGGGACAGGGAAGAGGGAATGAACACTGAAGCTTTCTTT
NA	TRBV15	TRBJ2-1	many	CATSRVPPRSSYNEQFF	TGTGCCACCAGCAGAGTCCCCCCCCGGAGCTCCTACAATGAGCAGTTCTTC
NA	TRBV6-6	TRBJ1-4	few	CASSYSTGPSTNEKLFF	TGTGCCAGCAGTTACTCGACAGGCCCGTCAACTAATGAAAAATTGTTTTTT
NA	TRBV5-1	TRBJ2-1	NA	CASSLSGTSWGYEQFF	TGCGCCAGCAGCTTATCCGGTACTAGCTGGGGTTATGAGCAGTTCTTC
NA	TRBV6-2/TRBV6-3	TRBJ1-1	NA	CASSYSQTENTEAFF	TGTGCCAGCAGTTATTCTCAGACGGAGAACACTGAAGCTTTCTTT
NA	TRBV7-2	TRBJ2-3	many	CASSLSWGIADTQYF	TGTGCCAGCAGCTTAAGCTGGGGAATAGCGGATACGCAGTATTTT
NA	TRBV6-5	TRBJ1-3	few	CASSYSQGSNTIYF	TGTGCCAGCAGTTACTCTCAGGGCTCCAACACCATATATTTT
NA	TRBV6-2/TRBV6-3	TRBJ1-5	few	CASSYEGGGCQPQHF	TGTGCCAGCAGTTACGAAGGGGGGGGCTGTCAGCCCCAGCATTTT
TRBD1	TRBV5-1	TRBJ2-5	many	CASSLPRDSKRTQYF	TGCGCCAGCAGCTTACCCAGGGACAGCAAGAGAACCCAGTACTTC
TRBD1	TRBV5-4	TRBJ1-1	NA	CASSLSQGFVAFF	TGTGCCAGCAGCCTCTCACAGGGGTTTGTAGCTTTCTTT
NA	TRBV4-1	TRBJ1-2	many	CASSQDWGGPLFYGYTF	TGCGCCAGCAGCCAAGATTGGGGGGGACCGTTGTTCTATGGCTACACCTTC
NA	TRBV28	TRBJ1-1	many	CASSRGGRSGTEAFF	TGTGCCAGCAGTCGCGGGGGCAGGTCGGGGACTGAAGCTTTCTTT